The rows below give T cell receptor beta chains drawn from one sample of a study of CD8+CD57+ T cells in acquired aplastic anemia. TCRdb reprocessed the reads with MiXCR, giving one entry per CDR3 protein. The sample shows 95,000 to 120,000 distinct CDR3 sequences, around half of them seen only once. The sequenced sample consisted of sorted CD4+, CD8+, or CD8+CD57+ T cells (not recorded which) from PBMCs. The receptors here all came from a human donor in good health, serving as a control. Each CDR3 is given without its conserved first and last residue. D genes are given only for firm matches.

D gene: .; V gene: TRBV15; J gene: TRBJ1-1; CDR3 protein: ATSRDRGGAMNTEAF
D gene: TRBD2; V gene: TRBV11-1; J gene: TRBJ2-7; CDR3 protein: ASSFSGNHEQY
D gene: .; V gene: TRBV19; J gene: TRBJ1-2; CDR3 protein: ASSIRGEYT
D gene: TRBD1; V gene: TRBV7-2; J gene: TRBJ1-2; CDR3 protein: ASSPGQGMDGYT
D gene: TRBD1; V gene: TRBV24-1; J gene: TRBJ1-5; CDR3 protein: ATSDGTVNSNQPQH
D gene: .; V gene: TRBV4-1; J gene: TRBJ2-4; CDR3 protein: ASSQDLGGTAKNIQY
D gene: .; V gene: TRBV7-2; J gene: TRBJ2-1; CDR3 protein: ASSLLGGPTYNEQF
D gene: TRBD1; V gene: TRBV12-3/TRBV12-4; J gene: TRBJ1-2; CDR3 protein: ASSSSGTGGLGGYT
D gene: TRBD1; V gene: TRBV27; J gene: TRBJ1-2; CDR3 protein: ASGGTGGGYGYT
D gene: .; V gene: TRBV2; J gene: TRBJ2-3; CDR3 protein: ASSVADTQY
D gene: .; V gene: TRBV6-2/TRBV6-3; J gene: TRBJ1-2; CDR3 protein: ASSYVGRVDGYT
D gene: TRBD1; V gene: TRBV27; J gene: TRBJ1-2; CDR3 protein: ASSLSGTGNGYT
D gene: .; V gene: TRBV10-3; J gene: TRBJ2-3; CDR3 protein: AIRPDHASTDTQY
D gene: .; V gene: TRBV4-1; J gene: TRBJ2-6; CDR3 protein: ASSQWRDRQYPGANVLT
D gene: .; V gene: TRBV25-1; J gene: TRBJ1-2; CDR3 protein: ASRAWDNQNYGYT
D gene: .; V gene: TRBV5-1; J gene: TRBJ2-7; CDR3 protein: ASKMMDSSYEQY
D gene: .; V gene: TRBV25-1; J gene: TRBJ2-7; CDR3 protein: ASSGGGRGFNDEQY
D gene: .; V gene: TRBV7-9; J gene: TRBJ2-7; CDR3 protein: ASTFSTGGRDEQY
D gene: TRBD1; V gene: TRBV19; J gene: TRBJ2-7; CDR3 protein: ASSEGAAYEQY
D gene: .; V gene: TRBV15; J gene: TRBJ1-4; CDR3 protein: ATGQNEKLF
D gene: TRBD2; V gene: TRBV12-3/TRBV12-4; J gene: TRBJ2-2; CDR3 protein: ASRSTSGGADTGELF
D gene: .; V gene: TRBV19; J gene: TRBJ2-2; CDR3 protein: ASSISAALEAGELF
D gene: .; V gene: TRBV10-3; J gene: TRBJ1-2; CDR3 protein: ANRPGVDDGYT
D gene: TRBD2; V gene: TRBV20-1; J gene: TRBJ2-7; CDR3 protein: SAREYSGGIEQY
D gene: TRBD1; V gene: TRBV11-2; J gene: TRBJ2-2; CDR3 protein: ASSQNRDRGTGELF
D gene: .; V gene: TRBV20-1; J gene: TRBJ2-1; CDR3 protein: SARGGNEQF
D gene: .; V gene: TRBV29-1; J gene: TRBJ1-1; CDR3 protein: SVLTGVDTEAS
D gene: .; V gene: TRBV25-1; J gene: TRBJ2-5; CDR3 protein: ATSDSEETQY
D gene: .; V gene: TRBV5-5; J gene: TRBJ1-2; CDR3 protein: ASSSDMNYGYT
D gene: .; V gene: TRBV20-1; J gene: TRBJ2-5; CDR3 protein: SARDPQIRETQY
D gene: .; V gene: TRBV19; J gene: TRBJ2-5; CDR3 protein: ASSIAREETQY
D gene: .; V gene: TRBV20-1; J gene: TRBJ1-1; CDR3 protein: SARDTANTEAF
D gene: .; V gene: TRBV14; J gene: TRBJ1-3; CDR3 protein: ASSQAVNTIY
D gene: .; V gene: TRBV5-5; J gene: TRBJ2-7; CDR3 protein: ASSLGPESYEQY
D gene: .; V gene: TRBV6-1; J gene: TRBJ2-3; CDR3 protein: ASSPIAEPQY
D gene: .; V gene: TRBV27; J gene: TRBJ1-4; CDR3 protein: ASSSMGGYGEKLF
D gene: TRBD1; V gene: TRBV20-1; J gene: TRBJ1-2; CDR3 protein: SALEQGMDGYT
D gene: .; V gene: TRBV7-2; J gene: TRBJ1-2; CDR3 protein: ASSLGTDAYGYT
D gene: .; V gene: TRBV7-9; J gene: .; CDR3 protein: ASSPRLAQETQY
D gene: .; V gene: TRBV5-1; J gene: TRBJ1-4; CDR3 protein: ASSFQATNEKLF
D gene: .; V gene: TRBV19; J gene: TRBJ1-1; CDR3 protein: ASSIGLSHTEAF
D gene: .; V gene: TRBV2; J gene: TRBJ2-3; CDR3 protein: ASRSEGGTSTDTQY
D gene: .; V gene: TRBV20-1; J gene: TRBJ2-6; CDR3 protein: SARFPGANVLT
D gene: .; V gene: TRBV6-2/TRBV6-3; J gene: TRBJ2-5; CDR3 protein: ASRIRGQGAQY
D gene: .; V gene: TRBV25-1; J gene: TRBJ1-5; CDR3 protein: ASSERRRQGSDGNQPQH
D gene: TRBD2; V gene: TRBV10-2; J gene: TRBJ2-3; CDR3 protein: ASGLAGSTDTQY
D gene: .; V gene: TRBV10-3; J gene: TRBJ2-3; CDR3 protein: ATSGSGFSTDTQY
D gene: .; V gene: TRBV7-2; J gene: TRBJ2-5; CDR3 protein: ASSFSNQETQY
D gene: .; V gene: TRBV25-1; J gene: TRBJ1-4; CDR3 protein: ASSAGAGEKLF
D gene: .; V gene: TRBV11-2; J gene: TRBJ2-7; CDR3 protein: ASSSVPSYEQY
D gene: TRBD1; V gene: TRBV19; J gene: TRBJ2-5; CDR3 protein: ASSENRGETQY
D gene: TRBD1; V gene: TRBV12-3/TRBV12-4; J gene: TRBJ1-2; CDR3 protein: ASSIGTARYGYT
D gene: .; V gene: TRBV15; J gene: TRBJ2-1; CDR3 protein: ATSRGHGYEQF
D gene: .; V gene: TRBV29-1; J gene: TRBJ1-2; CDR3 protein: SVEGTGARGYT
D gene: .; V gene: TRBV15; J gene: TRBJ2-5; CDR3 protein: ATSRDLAGKRVGYKETQY
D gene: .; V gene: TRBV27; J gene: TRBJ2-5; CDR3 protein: ASTSFSGRETQY
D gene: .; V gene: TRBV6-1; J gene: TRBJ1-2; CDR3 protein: ASTGLNYGYT
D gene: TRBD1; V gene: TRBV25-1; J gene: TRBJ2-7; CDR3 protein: ASRLIGTGAYEQY
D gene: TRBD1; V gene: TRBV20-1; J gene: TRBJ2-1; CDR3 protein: SAQGQGAYNEQF
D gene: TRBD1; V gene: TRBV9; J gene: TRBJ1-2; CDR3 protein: ASSVEYRGYGYT